This TCR beta chain came from a study of T-cell memory formation after mild COVID-19. TCRdb independently ran MiXCR on the 5' RACE reads; one entry per CDR3 protein. This table has 250,000 to 300,000 distinct CDR3 sequences, about 16% appearing once. V was cut by 3 bases and J by 4 bases, with 10 bases left in between. The CDR3 has 14 amino acids. Germline CDR1 reads DFQATT; CDR2 reads SNEGSKA (reference sequence). What was sequenced was PBMCs or a T cell subset sorted from them (not recorded which). The chain combines TRBV20-1 with TRBJ1-6, with D maybe TRBD1 (5 bases). This clonotype originated in a man younger than 30 who had mild COVID-19 (a few samples of this study predate the infection). Cell type and time point are not known. The CDR3 region is CSARGRGYNSPLHF. The DNA for the CDR3 is TGCAGTGCTAGGGGGCGCGGGTATAATTCACCCCTCCACTTT.